This T cell receptor (beta chain) is drawn from a study of shared T cell receptors in the human thymus. This CDR3 contains 18 residues. After removal of 4 bases from V and 0 bases from J, the junction contained 10 bases not matched to a gene. Germline V CDR1 and CDR2: MNHNS, SASEGT. Data came from immunoSEQ multiplex PCR; TCRdb stores just in-frame clones and leaves some out. The sample has hundreds of thousands of clones, approximately 90% seen once. These records were also assigned to another study, of human thymus T cells. From that study: Donor material was obtained from healthy Finnish infants undergoing corrective surgery for congenital heart defects. Thymic material originated from resections removed in the course of corrective heart surgery. Within thymic and blood repertoires, V and J gene usage appeared to be biased. What related research reported was that thymic repertoires overlapped highly among unrelated individuals.

The V gene is TRBV6-1, the J gene TRBJ2-2; 8 bases line up with TRBD2. The material sequenced was thymocytes. This TCR derives from a boy younger than two with a congenital heart defect. CDR3 amino acids: CASSVNRGLGTNTGELFF. The CDR3 DNA sequence: TGTGCCAGCAGTGTTAATAGGGGACTAGGGACGAACACCGGGGAGCTGTTTTTT.